This T cell receptor (beta chain) was identified in a study of T cells in Graves' hyperthyroidism and ophthalmopathy. General study points: By a 13 V-J model, ophthalmopathy was set apart from stable hyperthyroidism.

The authors took PBMCs from 9.5 to 10 ml fresh peripheral blood. TCR beta CDR3 region amplification was performed from RNA transcripts. TCR CDR3 underwent first-round RT-PCR with the HTBI primer set. MiXCR was run by TCRdb on the multiplex PCR reads, yielding one entry per CDR3 protein. This sample has approximately 640,000 distinct CDR3 sequences; roughly 17% occur once, and the top ten carry roughly 16%. There are many counts of this clonotype. Its cognate antigen is unknown. V was pared by 4 bases and J by 4 bases, with 10 bases between. Germline assignment: CDR1 KGHSH and CDR2 LQKENI. This CDR3 is 13 amino acids long.

The receptor's source is a man aged 50 to 60 with Graves' hyperthyroidism. The sequenced material came from blood. This rearrangement joins TRBV18 to TRBJ1-1; D perhaps matches TRBD1 (6 bases). The CDR3 nucleotides read TGTGCCAGCTCACGGGGGCAAGGCACTGAAGCTTTCTTT. Its translation: CASSRGQGTEAFF.